The source of this T cell receptor beta chain is a study of cytomegalovirus exposure and HLA in healthy donors (dated by TCRdb to the late 2010s). For context, the study as a whole: According to an earlier analysis of a few hundred of the donors, about 179 million T cells yielded 117 million unique TCR beta sequences and more than 250 Gb of sequence data. Approximately 310 gigabases of sequencing data and 70 million to 95 million unique TCR sequences made up an early release that covered approximately 650 HLA-typed donors. Of the roughly 400 genotyped donors, about 80% fell in the genetic ancestry cluster associated with self-reported Caucasian donors. The aim of the study was to test whether cataloging public T cell receptors could identify signatures of past pathogen exposure. The study used immunosequencing to profile the T cell repertoires of 670 or so subjects and linked those repertoires to cytomegalovirus serostatus. A separate validation cohort of roughly 110 different subjects was used in addition to the approximately 670-subject first cohort. High-throughput TCR immunosequencing, statistical association of individual TCRs with disease status, and machine learning were combined to predict cytomegalovirus infection status. A later analysis re-analyzed previously published TCR beta repertoires from roughly 690 donors and added high-resolution HLA genotyping to study TCR occurrence patterns. In the later analysis, no new phenotypic data were used to find candidate immune exposures; instead, reliance was placed on TCR beta sequences and their occurrence across donors. To decide whether each TCR beta V gene segment behaved as functional or pseudogenic, an earlier analysis of nearly 600 of the donors relied on high-throughput TCR beta sequencing. Donor age, sex, ethnicity and CMV serostatus were collected together with the repertoire data. A later genetic analysis used genome-wide SNP genotypes for 398 of the 666 donors, treating that subset as a discovery cohort. All discovery cohort repertoires had been generated using a single sequencing platform. HLA typing covered class I and class II loci at four-digit resolution. The number of donors typed differed by locus, with about 629-640 for A, B, C, DRB1 and DQB1, 522 for DQA1, 606 for DPA1, and some 450 for DPB1. A handful of DR-DQ haplotypes were handled as single units for association and clustering because linkage in the cohort was strong. On average, over 200,000 unique TCR beta nucleotide sequences were sequenced per donor among several hundred genotyped donors of the cohort, with roughly a sixth of those sequences being non-productive.

For this clone: The target of this receptor is not known. Base qualities are not provided; no much larger clone lies one nucleotide away.

The cohort was made up of approximately 700 healthy bone marrow donors. At the time of sampling, all cohort members were nominally healthy, though unrecorded immune exposures were likely present. The donor tested CMV seropositive, placing the donor among the 289 seropositive members of the cohort. A peripheral blood sample was provided by each donor, and peripheral blood mononuclear cells were used for TCR beta sequencing. The Qiagen DNeasy Blood Extraction Kit was used to extract genomic DNA from the blood cell samples. Counted from cysteine to phenylalanine, this CDR3 has 16 amino acids. The read is trimmed to its CDR3 DNA, 48 bases read in frame from base 1. V trim: 1 base; J trim: 2 bases; unmatched bases: 5. Looking up the germline V gene yields CDR1 MGHDK and CDR2 SYGVNS. The protocol used for the library was the immunoSEQ multiplex PCR assay. The multiplex PCR relied on a mix of 60 forward primers for TCR Vbeta segments and 13 reverse primers for TCR Jbeta segments. A multiplex PCR assay on genomic DNA amplified the CDR3 region of rearranged TCR beta genes. On the Illumina HiSeq System, the amplified TCR beta libraries were sequenced as 87-base-pair reads. The published analysis was carried out like this. A later analysis counted around 72 million unique TCR beta chains across the 690 or so repertoires, and about 10 million of these chains were shared by at least two donors. To remove PCR and sequencing errors, raw reads were error-corrected and collapsed into unique sequences using a nearest-neighbor algorithm that merged closely related sequences. To assign V, D and J gene segments, CDR3 sequences were aligned to IMGT reference sequences. For a sequence to be retained, a match of at least six nucleotides to both a V gene segment and a J gene segment was required. Rearrangements were called productive when the CDR3 lacked stop codons and stayed in frame with V and J; all others were non-productive. CDR3 was defined according to IMGT convention as the region running from the second conserved V-encoded cysteine to the conserved J-encoded phenylalanine. The earlier analysis of some 600 of the donors excluded sequences that lacked an unambiguous match to a single V gene segment. In an earlier analysis of approximately 560 of the donors, a V segment was called functional when productive rearrangements were above 56.7%, and segregating when the standard deviation between donors exceeded 5%. To diagnose cytomegalovirus status from the catalog of TCR beta chain sequences, a statistical classification framework was built. In a later analysis, V and J genes were assigned by comparing TCR nucleotide sequences against IMGT/GENE-DB human TR gene sequences. The TCRdist pipeline was used in a later analysis to assign CDR3 sequences and most-parsimonious VDJ recombination scenarios. In a later analysis, each TCR beta chain was defined by its CDR3 amino acid sequence together with its V-gene family, and reads lacking a unique V-gene family were excluded. A later analysis removed roughly 590 highly shared, low-generation-probability nucleotide sequences to deal with suspected cross-contamination and a sequencing artifact. In a later analysis, a clonal expansion index was calculated for each public chain from normalized within-repertoire ranks of inferred template counts. A later analysis computed generation probabilities with a VDJ recombination model fitted to out-of-frame rearrangements, and checked the results against IGoR. A later analysis scored TCR-TCR, TCR-HLA and TCR-CMV co-occurrence with hypergeometric tests, applying a repertoire-size bias correction to TCR pairs. A later analysis estimated false discovery rates by permuting HLA or CMV assignments 20 times. In a later analysis, co-occurring TCRs were grouped using DBSCAN, with TCRdist sequence similarity added in when clustering inside HLA-allele-positive subsets. For co-occurrence clustering, repertoires with fewer than 30,000 or more than 120,000 public chains were excluded, along with a handful of repertoires with anomalous nucleotide sharing. In its TCRdb copy, this immuneACCESS table keeps in-frame sequences only and misses some clones. Where compared with another copy, unresolved V genes explain less than half of these, and the others have no known cause. V, J and clone size reflect that table, while D and trimming were determined from the DNA. The sample includes approximately 150,000 clones, with approximately 71% observed a single time. The ten top clones hold 11% of the sample.

Summary of the overall study and its limitations: Linkage disequilibrium might explain the correlated functional status among segregating V segments, but an unknown experimental factor could not be ruled out. The classifier was reported to diagnose cytomegalovirus status with high specificity and sensitivity in both the original and validation cohorts. According to a later analysis, most CMV-associated TCR beta chains appeared to be HLA-restricted, and the HLA associations seemed to be driven largely by CMV exposure. A later genetic analysis associated a missense DCLRE1C variant with V-gene and J-gene trimming of TCR beta chains, and an independent cohort replicated the association. Across donors, most TCR sequences were observed very rarely, whereas some public TCRs were present in many individuals. The presence/absence analyses assumed that sequencing depth was roughly uniform across donors, and that assumption may not be true. Because HLA typing was missing for some donors at each locus, association tests included only the typed subset. The sequencing pipeline was judged likely to have produced a cluster of highly shared sequence variants as a technical artifact. A further reported finding was that TCR beta sequences accurately predicted the HLA-A and HLA-B alleles for most subjects in the first cohort. The cohort was sequenced for TCR beta chains only, and without alpha or paired-chain data the features that could be detected were limited. Some IMGT-functional V segments, including TRBV6-2 and TRBV6-3, could not be distinguished by the 87-base-pair reads and were therefore excluded. According to the authors, the approach could potentially be generalized to other disease states and immunological phenotypes. When HLA alleles, especially DR and DQ, strongly co-occurred, TCR associations were difficult to assign to individual alleles. According to a later analysis, TCR association rates differed among HLA loci, with DRB1 alleles showing the most associated TCRs and HLA-C alleles showing the fewest. At a false discovery rate of 0.05, a later analysis linked approximately 18,000 TCR beta sequences to specific HLA alleles. In a later genetic analysis, fewer N-insertions in productive TCRs were reported among donors in an Asian-associated ancestry cluster than the 666-donor mean. In a later analysis, HLA-associated TCR beta chains were found to be more clonally expanded and to have lower generation probabilities than equally common non-associated chains. In the study, around 160 TCR beta chains were listed as associated with cytomegalovirus. An earlier analysis of approximately 530 of the donors showed that most TCR beta V segments appeared in productive rearrangements either about 87% or about 30% of the time, which broadly matched IMGT annotations. Around 16 rarely observed V segments, including chromosome 9 orphons, were excluded from the earlier analysis of about 610 of the donors because counts were too low. For the cohort, immune exposure information was limited to CMV serostatus. According to a later analysis, parvovirus B19, influenza, CMV and Epstein-Barr virus appeared linked to several top co-occurrence clusters. A few of the identified cytomegalovirus-associated TCR beta chains were confirmed in vitro to be specific for cytomegalovirus antigens.

The source is a man aged 18 to 29 in good health and CMV-seropositive. Material for sequencing was PBMCs. The chain couples TRBV25-1 to TRBJ2-3; 8 nucleotides in the junction match TRBD2. The DNA reads as follows: TGTGCCAGCAGTGAATCGATAGCGGGAATCACAGATACGCAGTATTTT. It specifies CASSESIAGITDTQYF.